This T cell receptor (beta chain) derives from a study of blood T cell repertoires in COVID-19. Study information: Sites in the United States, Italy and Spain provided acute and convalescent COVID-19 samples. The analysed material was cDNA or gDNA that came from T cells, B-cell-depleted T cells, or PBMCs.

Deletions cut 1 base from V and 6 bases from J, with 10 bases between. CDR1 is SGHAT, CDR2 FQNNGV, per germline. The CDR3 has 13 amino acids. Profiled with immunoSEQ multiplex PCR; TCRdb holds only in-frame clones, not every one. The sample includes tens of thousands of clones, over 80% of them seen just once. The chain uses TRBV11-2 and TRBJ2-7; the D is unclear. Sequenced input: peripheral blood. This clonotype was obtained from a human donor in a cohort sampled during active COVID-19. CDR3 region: CASSLVRVAEQYF. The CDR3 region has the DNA TGTGCCAGCAGCTTAGTTCGGGTTGCCGAGCAGTACTTC.